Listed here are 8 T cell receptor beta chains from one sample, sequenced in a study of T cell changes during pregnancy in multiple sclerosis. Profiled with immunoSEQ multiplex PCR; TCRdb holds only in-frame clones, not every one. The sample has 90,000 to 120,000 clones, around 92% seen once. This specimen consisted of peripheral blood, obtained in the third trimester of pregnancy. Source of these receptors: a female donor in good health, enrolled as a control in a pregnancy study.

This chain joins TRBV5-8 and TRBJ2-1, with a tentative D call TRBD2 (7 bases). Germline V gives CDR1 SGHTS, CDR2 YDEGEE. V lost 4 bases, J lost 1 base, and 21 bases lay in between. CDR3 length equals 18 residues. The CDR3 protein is CASSRLIRGARSYNEQFF. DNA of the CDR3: TGTGCCAGCAGCCGTTTAATACGGGGGGCCCGTTCCTACAATGAGCAGTTCTTC.

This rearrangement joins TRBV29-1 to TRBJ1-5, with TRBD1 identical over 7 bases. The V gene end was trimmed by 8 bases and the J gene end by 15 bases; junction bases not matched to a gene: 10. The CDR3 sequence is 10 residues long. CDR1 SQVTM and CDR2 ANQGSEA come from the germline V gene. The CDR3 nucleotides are TGCAGCCTGGGGGGTCACAGGGGGCATTTT. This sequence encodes CSLGGHRGHF.

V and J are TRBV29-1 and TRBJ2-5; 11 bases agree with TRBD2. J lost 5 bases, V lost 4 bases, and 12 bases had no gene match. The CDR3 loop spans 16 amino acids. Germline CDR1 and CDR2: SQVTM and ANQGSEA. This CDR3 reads CSVGLVAGGSGETQYF. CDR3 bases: TGCAGCGTTGGTCTGGTAGCGGGGGGGTCGGGGGAGACCCAGTACTTC.

DNA of the CDR3: TGCGCCAGCAGCCAAGGTCGGAACACCGGGGAGCTGTTTTTT. Its translation is CASSQGRNTGELFF. The chain couples TRBV4-3 to TRBJ2-2; D remains unclear. CDR3 size: 14 residues. CDR1 and CDR2 (germline): LGHNA, YSLEER. Trimming left V 1 base short and J 1 base short, with 4 bases between.

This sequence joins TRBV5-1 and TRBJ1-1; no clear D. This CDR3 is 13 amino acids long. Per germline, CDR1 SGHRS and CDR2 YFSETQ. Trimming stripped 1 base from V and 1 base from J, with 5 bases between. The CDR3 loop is CASSLTGNTEAFF. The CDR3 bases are TGCGCCAGCAGCTTGACCGGGAACACTGAAGCTTTCTTT. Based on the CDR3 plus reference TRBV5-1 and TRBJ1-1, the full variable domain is KAGVTQTPRYLIKTRGQQVTLSCSPISGHRSVSWYQQTPGQGLQFLFEYFSETQRNKGNFPGRFSGRQFSNSRSEMNVSTLELGDSALYLCASSLTGNTEAFFGQGTRLTVV.

Here the CDR3 DNA reads TGTGCCAGCAGCTTAGGACAAAATGGAAACACCATATATTTT. Residues: CASSLGQNGNTIYF. The chain joins TRBV7-9 to TRBJ1-3, with D uncertain. Germline values: CDR1 SEHNR, CDR2 FQNEAQ (reference sequence). This CDR3 spans 14 amino acids. V shed 1 base and J shed 3 bases, with 7 bases lying between them.

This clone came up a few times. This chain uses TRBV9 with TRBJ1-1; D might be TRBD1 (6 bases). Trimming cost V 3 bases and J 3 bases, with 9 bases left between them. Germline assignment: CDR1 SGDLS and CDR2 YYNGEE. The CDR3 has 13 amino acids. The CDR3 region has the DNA TGTGCCAGCAGCGAAGGGACATACACTGAAGCTTTCTTT. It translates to CASSEGTYTEAFF.

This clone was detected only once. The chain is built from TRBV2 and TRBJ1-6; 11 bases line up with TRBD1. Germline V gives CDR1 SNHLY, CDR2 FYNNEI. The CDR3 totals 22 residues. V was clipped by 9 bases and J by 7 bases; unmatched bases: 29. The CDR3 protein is CASSDRGEPGQGGPDLNSPLHF. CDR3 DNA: TGTGCCAGTTCAGATCGAGGTGAGCCGGGACAGGGGGGACCGGATTTAAATTCACCCCTCCACTTT.